A selection of T cell receptor beta chains follows, all from one sample in a study of shared clonotypes between healthy human individuals. The table came from immunoSEQ multiplex PCR; TCRdb's copy has only in-frame clones and leaves some out. The data show a few hundred thousand clones, more than 60% seen once. Sequenced input: memory CD4+ T cells sorted from blood. The receptors originated from a man aged 25 to 40 in good health. Each CDR3 is given with its conserved first and last residue. D genes are given only for firm matches. Clone sizes are given selectively: once, few, many, or a class where the clone is expanded.

NA | TRBJ2-7 | NA | TRBV7-9 | TGTGCCAGCAGCTTAGGGACCGGGAGACACGAGCAGTACTTC | CASSLGTGRHEQYF
NA | TRBJ1-1 | NA | TRBV28 | TGTGCCAGCACCCCCGGGGGGCGGGGCACTGAAGCTTTCTTT | CASTPGGRGTEAFF
NA | TRBJ1-2 | NA | TRBV19 | TGTGCCAGTAGTATCGGATATGGCTACACCTTC | CASSIGYGYTF
NA | TRBJ2-2 | NA | TRBV15 | TGTGCCACCAGCAGAGCCCGAAAAAACACCGGGGAGCTGTTTTTT | CATSRARKNTGELFF
NA | TRBJ2-7 | NA | TRBV27 | TGTGCCAGCAGTTTAAACAGATACGAGCAGTACTTC | CASSLNRYEQYF
NA | TRBJ1-1 | once | TRBV19 | TGTGCCAGTAGTATGATCTGGGGGAACACTGAAGCTTTCTTT | CASSMIWGNTEAFF
NA | TRBJ1-4 | NA | TRBV6-5 | TGTGCCAGCAGTCTTCAGAGAACTAATGAAAAACTGTTTTTT | CASSLQRTNEKLFF
NA | TRBJ2-1 | many | TRBV29-1 | TGCAGCGTTGATACGGGGATTAACAATGAGCAGTTCTTC | CSVDTGINNEQFF
NA | TRBJ1-1 | NA | TRBV19 | TGTGCCAGTAGTATAGTACTGAGCACTGAAGCTTTCTTT | CASSIVLSTEAFF
NA | TRBJ1-4 | NA | TRBV27 | TGTGCCAGCAGTTTAAAGGGGCGCACAACTAATGAAAAACTGTTTTTT | CASSLKGRTTNEKLFF
TRBD1 | TRBJ1-1 | NA | TRBV15 | TGTGCCACCAGCCCGCGGGACAGAGGGGGCACTGAAGCTTTCTTT | CATSPRDRGGTEAFF
NA | TRBJ2-5 | NA | TRBV5-1 | TGCGCCAGCAGCCAGACTAGATCTCGGGAGAGACGGGGAGAGACCCAGTACTTC | CASSQTRSRERRGETQYF
TRBD2 | TRBJ2-2 | NA | TRBV5-1 | TGCGCCAGCAGCAAGGGTGTTATAGCGGGAAACACCGGGGAGCTGTTTTTT | CASSKGVIAGNTGELFF
NA | TRBJ2-2 | NA | TRBV9 | TGTGCCAGCAGCGTAGCAGGTGGGGGACCGAACACCGGGGAGCTGTTTTTT | CASSVAGGGPNTGELFF
TRBD1 | TRBJ2-1 | NA | TRBV5-4 | TGTGCCAGCAGCTTACGTGGGACAGGGTCGTTCTTC | CASSLRGTGSFF
TRBD2 | TRBJ2-5 | once | TRBV2 | TGTGCCAGCAGGGCGGGGGGCCAGTACTTC | CASRAGGQYF
TRBD2 | TRBJ2-1 | NA | TRBV9 | TGTGCCAGCAGCGTAGGGGGTAGCGGGACCTCCTACAATGAGCAGTTCTTC | CASSVGGSGTSYNEQFF
NA | TRBJ2-2 | NA | TRBV5-1 | TGCGCCAGCAGCTATGATTCGCAGGGGACCGGGGAGCTGTTTTTT | CASSYDSQGTGELFF
NA | TRBJ2-7 | NA | TRBV7-3 | TGTGCCAGCAGCTTATGGGGCGGGACGGGTTACGAGCAGTACTTC | CASSLWGGTGYEQYF
NA | TRBJ1-1 | NA | TRBV5-1 | TGCGCCAGCAGCTTGACAGCCCTGAACACTGAAGCTTTCTTT | CASSLTALNTEAFF
TRBD1 | TRBJ1-5 | NA | TRBV9 | TGTGCCAGCAGCGTGGGACAGGGAACAGAGGGTCAGCCCCAGCATTTT | CASSVGQGTEGQPQHF
NA | TRBJ1-2 | NA | TRBV7-2 | TGTGCCAGCAGCTTATTCCGGACAGAGAGTGGCTACACCTTC | CASSLFRTESGYTF
TRBD2 | TRBJ2-1 | NA | TRBV5-5 | TGTGCCAGCAGCCCTTCTAGCGGGAGGAACAATGAGCAGTTCTTC | CASSPSSGRNNEQFF
NA | TRBJ1-2 | once | TRBV6-5 | TGTGCCAGCAGTCTCGGGGGAAGAGGCTACACCTTC | CASSLGGRGYTF
NA | TRBJ2-2 | NA | TRBV18 | TGTGCCAGCTCACTCGGGCAGGCCCAGACCGGGGAGCTGTTTTTT | CASSLGQAQTGELFF
TRBD1 | TRBJ2-5 | NA | TRBV19 | TGTGCCAGTAGCCCCGGACAGGGACGGGCAGAGACCCAGTACTTC | CASSPGQGRAETQYF
NA | TRBJ1-5 | NA | TRBV15 | TGTGCCACCAGCAGTGGCGGCGGTCCGTCGGGTCAGCCCCAGCATTTT | CATSSGGGPSGQPQHF
NA | TRBJ2-6 | NA | TRBV5-6 | TGTGCCAGCAGCTTAGTTTCCCGCCCTGGGGCCAACGTCCTGACTTTC | CASSLVSRPGANVLTF
NA | TRBJ2-5 | few | TRBV7-7 | TGTGCTAGCAGCACCAGGGGTGGAGAGACCCAGTACTTC | CASSTRGGETQYF
TRBD2 | TRBJ2-7 | NA | TRBV27 | TGTGCCAGCAGTCTCGGGACTAGCGGGATATACGAGCAGTACTTC | CASSLGTSGIYEQYF
NA | TRBJ2-2 | NA | TRBV7-2 | TGTGCCAGCAGCGGCATCTTGGGAAGCACCGGGGAGCTGTTTTTT | CASSGILGSTGELFF
TRBD2 | TRBJ2-1 | NA | TRBV10-1 | TGCGCCAGCAGGGGACCGGGACTAGCGGGAGCCAATGAGCAGTTCTTC | CASRGPGLAGANEQFF
NA | TRBJ1-1 | few | TRBV28 | TGTGCCAGCAGTTTAAGGACAGCTAACACTGAAGCTTTCTTT | CASSLRTANTEAFF
NA | TRBJ1-5 | NA | TRBV6-4 | TGTGCCAGCAGTCAGGGAGGCGGTCAGCCCCAGCATTTT | CASSQGGGQPQHF
NA | TRBJ2-1 | NA | TRBV6-5 | TGTGCCAGCAGCCCTGTAAGTAGGGTCTACAATGAGCAGTTCTTC | CASSPVSRVYNEQFF
TRBD2 | TRBJ2-7 | NA | TRBV5-1 | TGCGCCAGCAGCACTAGCGGGGCGACCTACGAGCAGTACTTC | CASSTSGATYEQYF
NA | TRBJ1-4 | NA | TRBV5-8 | TGTGCCAGCAGCTGGTGGGGGGGACGTGATGAAAAACTGTTTTTT | CASSWWGGRDEKLFF
NA | TRBJ1-1 | few | TRBV2 | TGTGCCAGCAGCCCACAGTCGACGAACACTGAAGCTTTCTTT | CASSPQSTNTEAFF
TRBD1 | TRBJ2-1 | few | TRBV18 | TGTGCCAGCTCACCGCCGGGACAGGGGGCCTCCAGCTCCTACAATGAGCAGTTCTTC | CASSPPGQGASSSYNEQFF
NA | TRBJ2-3 | many | TRBV15 | TGTGCCACCAGCAGAGGTCCTTCCACAGATACGCAGTATTTT | CATSRGPSTDTQYF
NA | TRBJ2-6 | NA | TRBV7-3 | TGTGCCAGCAGCCCGGACGGAACCTCTGGGGCCAACGTCCTGACTTTC | CASSPDGTSGANVLTF
TRBD2 | TRBJ2-1 | NA | TRBV9 | TGTGCCAGCAGCGTAGTACCGGGCGGGAGAAGCAATGAGCAGTTCTTC | CASSVVPGGRSNEQFF
NA | TRBJ2-1 | NA | TRBV5-1 | TGCGCCAGCAGCTTGGAACCAAGTAGAAAGCAGTTCTTC | CASSLEPSRKQFF
NA | TRBJ1-1 | few | TRBV2 | TGTGCCAGCAAGGGGGTCGCATGGAACACTGAAGCTTTCTTT | CASKGVAWNTEAFF
TRBD1 | TRBJ2-3 | NA | TRBV5-6 | TGTGCCAGCCAGAACCCCCCAGGGGGCGGCACAGATACGCAGTATTTT | CASQNPPGGGTDTQYF
NA | TRBJ2-1 | NA | TRBV6-5 | TGTGCCAGCAGTCCACCGGGGTACAATGAGCAGTTCTTC | CASSPPGYNEQFF
NA | TRBJ2-7 | NA | TRBV5-1 | TGCGCCAGCAGCGCGGGGATAGGGTACTCCTACGAGCAGTACTTC | CASSAGIGYSYEQYF
NA | TRBJ1-2 | NA | TRBV28 | TGTGCCAGCAGCGCCGGGGACCCGACTAACTATGGCTACACCTTC | CASSAGDPTNYGYTF